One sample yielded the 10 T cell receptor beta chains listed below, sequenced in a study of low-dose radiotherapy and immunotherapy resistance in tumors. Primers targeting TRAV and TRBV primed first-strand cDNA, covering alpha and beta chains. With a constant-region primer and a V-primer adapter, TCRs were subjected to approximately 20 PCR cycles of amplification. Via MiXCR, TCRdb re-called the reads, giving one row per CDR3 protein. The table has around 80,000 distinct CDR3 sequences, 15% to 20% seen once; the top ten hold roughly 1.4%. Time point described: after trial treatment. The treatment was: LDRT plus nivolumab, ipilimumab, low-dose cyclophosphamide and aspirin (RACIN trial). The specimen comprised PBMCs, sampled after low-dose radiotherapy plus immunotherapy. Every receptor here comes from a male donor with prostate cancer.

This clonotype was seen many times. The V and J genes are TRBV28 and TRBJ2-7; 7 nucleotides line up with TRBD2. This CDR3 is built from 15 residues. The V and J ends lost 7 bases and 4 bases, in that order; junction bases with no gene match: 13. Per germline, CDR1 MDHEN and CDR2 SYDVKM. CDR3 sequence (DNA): TGTGCCAGCATCCCTAGCGGCGGGGCTAAATACGAGCAGTACTTC. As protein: CASIPSGGAKYEQYF.

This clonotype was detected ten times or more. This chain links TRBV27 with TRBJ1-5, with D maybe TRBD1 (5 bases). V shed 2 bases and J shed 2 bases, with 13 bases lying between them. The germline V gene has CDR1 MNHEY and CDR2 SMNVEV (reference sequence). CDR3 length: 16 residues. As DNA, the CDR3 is TGTGCCAGCAGTTTAGCGGCAGGGTCTCGCAATCAGCCCCAGCATTTT. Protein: CASSLAAGSRNQPQHF.

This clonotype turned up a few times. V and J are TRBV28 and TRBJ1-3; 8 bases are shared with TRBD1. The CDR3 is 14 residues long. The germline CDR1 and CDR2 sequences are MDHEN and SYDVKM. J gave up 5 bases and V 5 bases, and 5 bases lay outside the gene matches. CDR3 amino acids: CASSAGGYRNTIYF. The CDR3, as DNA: TGTGCCAGCAGTGCAGGGGGCTATCGAAACACCATATATTTT.

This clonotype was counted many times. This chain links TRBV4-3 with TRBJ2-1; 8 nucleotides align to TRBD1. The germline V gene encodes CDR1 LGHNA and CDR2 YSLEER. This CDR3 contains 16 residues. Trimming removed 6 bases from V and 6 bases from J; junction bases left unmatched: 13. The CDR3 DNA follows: TGCGCCAGCAGGACCGGGACAGGTCCGGGCCCCAATGAGCAGTTCTTC. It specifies CASRTGTGPGPNEQFF.

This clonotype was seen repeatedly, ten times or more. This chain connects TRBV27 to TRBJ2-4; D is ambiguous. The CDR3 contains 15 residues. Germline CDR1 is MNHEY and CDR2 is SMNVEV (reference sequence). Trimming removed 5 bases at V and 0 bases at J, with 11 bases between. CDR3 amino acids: CASSGPAPAKNIQYF. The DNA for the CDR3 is TGTGCCAGCAGTGGCCCAGCCCCAGCCAAAAACATTCAGTACTTC.

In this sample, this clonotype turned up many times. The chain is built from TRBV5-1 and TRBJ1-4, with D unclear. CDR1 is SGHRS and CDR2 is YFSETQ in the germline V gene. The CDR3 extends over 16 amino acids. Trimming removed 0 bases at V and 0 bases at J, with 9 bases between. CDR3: CASSLGSSTTNEKLFF. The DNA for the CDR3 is TGCGCCAGCAGCTTGGGTTCCAGTACAACTAATGAAAAACTGTTTTTT.

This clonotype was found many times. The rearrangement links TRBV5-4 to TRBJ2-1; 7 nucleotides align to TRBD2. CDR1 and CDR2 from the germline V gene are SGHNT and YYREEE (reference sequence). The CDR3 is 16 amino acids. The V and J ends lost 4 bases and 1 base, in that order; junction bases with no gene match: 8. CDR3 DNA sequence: TGTGCCAGCAGCCTGGGGGGGAGAGGGTCCTACAATGAGCAGTTCTTC. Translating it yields CASSLGGRGSYNEQFF.

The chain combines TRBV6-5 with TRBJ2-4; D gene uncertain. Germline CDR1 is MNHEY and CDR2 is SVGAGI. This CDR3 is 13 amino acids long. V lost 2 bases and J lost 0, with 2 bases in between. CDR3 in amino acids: CASSYGAKNIQYF. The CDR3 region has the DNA TGTGCCAGCAGTTACGGAGCCAAAAACATTCAGTACTTC.

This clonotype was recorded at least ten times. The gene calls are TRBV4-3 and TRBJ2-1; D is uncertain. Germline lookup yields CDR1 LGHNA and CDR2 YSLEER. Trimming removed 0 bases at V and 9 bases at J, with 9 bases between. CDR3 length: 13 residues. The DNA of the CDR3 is TGCGCCAGCAGCCAAGAGTACCCCGGTGAGCAGTTCTTC. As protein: CASSQEYPGEQFF.

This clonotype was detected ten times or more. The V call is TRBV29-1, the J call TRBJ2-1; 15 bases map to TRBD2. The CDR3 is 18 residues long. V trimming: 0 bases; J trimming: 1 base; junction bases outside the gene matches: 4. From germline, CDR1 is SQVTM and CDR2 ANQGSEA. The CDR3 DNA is TGCAGCGTTGAAGAGGGACTAGCGGGAGGCTGGTCCTACAATGAGCAGTTCTTC. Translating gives CSVEEGLAGGWSYNEQFF.